These T cell receptor beta chains were read from a single sample in a study of immune evolution from preneoplasia to lung adenocarcinoma. Sequencing was performed with immunoSEQ multiplex PCR; in TCRdb, only in-frame clones are kept and a portion is missing. The table includes some 5,500 clones, approximately 87% detected once. Source material: FFPE adjacent normal lung tissue. The receptor source for this set is a person in their 70s with lung adenocarcinoma. CDR3s include the opening cysteine and the closing phenylalanine or tryptophan. A D gene is named only where the DNA matches it firmly. Clone size is given for some rows only: seen once, a few or many times, or a class if the clone is expanded.

>TRBD2|NA|TRBV4-2|TRBJ2-1
CASSHRTSGSTDGYNEQFF
TGTGCCAGCAGCCACCGGACTAGCGGGAGTACCGACGGCTACAATGAGCAGTTCTTC
>TRBD1|NA|TRBV11-2|TRBJ2-1
CASTPTSAGGYNEQFF
TGTGCCAGCACCCCGACCTCCGCAGGGGGTTACAATGAGCAGTTCTTC
>TRBD1|NA|TRBV10-2|TRBJ1-5
CASSDLDRGHNQPQHF
TGCGCCAGCAGTGATCTGGACAGGGGACACAATCAGCCCCAGCATTTT
>NA|NA|TRBV19|TRBJ1-4
CASSQNREKLFF
TGTGCCAGTAGCCAAAACAGAGAAAAACTGTTTTTT
>TRBD1|NA|TRBV7-6|TRBJ2-2
CASSPGQGITGELFF
TGTGCCAGCAGTCCGGGACAGGGCATCACCGGGGAGCTGTTTTTT
>TRBD1|NA|TRBV19|TRBJ2-7
CASSTGTGGREQYF
TGTGCCAGTAGTACCGGGACAGGGGGAAGAGAGCAGTACTTC
>NA|NA|TRBV5-1|TRBJ2-5
CASSRSETQYF
TGCGCCAGCAGCCGATCAGAGACCCAGTACTTC
>TRBD2|NA|TRBV14|TRBJ2-5
CASSQAHRTGRETSGIQETQYF
TGTGCCAGCAGCCAAGCTCATAGGACAGGGAGGGAGACTAGCGGGATTCAAGAGACCCAGTACTTC
>TRBD1|once|TRBV7-9|TRBJ1-4
CASSSGTGGEKLFF
TGTGCCAGCAGCTCCGGGACAGGGGGAGAAAAACTGTTTTTT
>TRBD1|NA|TRBV30|TRBJ2-1
CAWRFSGTGQFF
TGTGCCTGGAGGTTCTCTGGGACAGGGCAGTTCTTC
>NA|NA|TRBV12-5|TRBJ1-1
CASGEQGGQAFF
TGTGCTAGTGGTGAACAGGGAGGTCAAGCTTTCTTT
>TRBD1|NA|TRBV30|TRBJ1-4
CAGDRALQEKLFF
TGTGCCGGCGACAGGGCATTGCAGGAAAAACTGTTTTTT
>NA|once|TRBV11-2|TRBJ2-3
CASSLWGTPTDTQYF
TGTGCCAGCAGCTTATGGGGGACACCCACAGATACGCAGTATTTT
>NA|NA|TRBV29-1|TRBJ2-7
CSVNQGGEQYF
TGCAGCGTTAACCAGGGTGGCGAGCAGTACTTC
>NA|once|TRBV18|TRBJ2-5
CASSPPSKVETQYF
TGTGCCAGCTCACCGCCCTCTAAGGTGGAGACCCAGTACTTC
>NA|NA|TRBV30|TRBJ1-5
CAWTVGGKDQPQHF
TGTGCCTGGACAGTGGGGGGAAAGGATCAGCCCCAGCATTTT
>TRBD1|NA|TRBV5-1|TRBJ2-6
CASSIAGGAGANVLTF
TGCGCCAGCAGCATAGCAGGGGGAGCAGGGGCCAACGTCCTGACTTTC
>NA|NA|TRBV7-8|TRBJ1-5
CASSPLLQPQHF
TGTGCCAGCAGCCCATTGCTTCAGCCCCAGCATTTT
>TRBD1|NA|TRBV2|TRBJ1-4
CASSAETGQVEKLFF
TGTGCCAGCAGTGCCGAGACAGGGCAAGTGGAAAAACTGTTTTTT
>NA|NA|TRBV30|TRBJ1-6
CAWRADTSSYNSPLHF
TGTGCCTGGAGGGCGGACACGAGCTCCTATAATTCACCCCTCCACTTT
>TRBD1|NA|TRBV7-2|TRBJ1-1
CASSLVGQGRSTEAFF
TGTGCCAGCAGCTTAGTGGGACAGGGCAGGAGCACTGAAGCTTTCTTT
>NA|NA|TRBV9|TRBJ2-7
CASSPISGEGVGEQYF
TGTGCCAGCAGCCCAATCTCAGGAGAGGGAGTCGGGGAGCAGTACTTC
>NA|NA|TRBV11-3|TRBJ1-3
CASSLRGRASGNTIYF
TGTGCCAGCAGCCTGCGGGGGAGAGCCTCTGGAAACACCATATATTTT
>NA|NA|TRBV6-5|TRBJ2-7
CASSYSRKAYEQYF
TGTGCCAGCAGTTACTCCCGGAAGGCCTACGAGCAGTACTTC
>TRBD1|NA|TRBV5-1|TRBJ2-7
CASSLWQGAGEQYF
TGCGCCAGCAGCTTGTGGCAGGGGGCGGGCGAGCAGTACTTC
>NA|NA|TRBV2|TRBJ2-7
CASNSRSSYEQYF
TGTGCCAGCAATAGCAGGAGCTCCTACGAGCAGTACTTC
>NA|NA|TRBV7-9|TRBJ1-1
CASRDEVNTEAFF
TGTGCCAGCAGGGACGAAGTGAACACTGAAGCTTTCTTT
>TRBD2|few|TRBV11-2|TRBJ2-1
CASSSLAGRYNEQFF
TGTGCCAGCAGCTCGCTAGCGGGGCGCTACAATGAGCAGTTCTTC
>NA|NA|TRBV7-2|TRBJ2-5
CASSLSQRETQYF
TGTGCCAGCAGCTTATCCCAACGAGAGACCCAGTACTTC
>NA|NA|TRBV7-6|TRBJ2-3
CASSGSTDTQYF
TGTGCCAGCAGCGGTAGCACAGATACGCAGTATTTT
>NA|NA|TRBV5-1|TRBJ2-7
CASSLSGVSYEQYF
TGCGCCAGCAGCTTGTCCGGGGTCTCCTACGAGCAGTACTTC
>NA|NA|TRBV7-8|TRBJ1-2
CASTPRGGAGGYTF
TGTGCCAGCACCCCTCGCGGGGGGGCTGGGGGCTACACCTTC
>NA|NA|TRBV29-1|TRBJ1-1
CRVSFANTEAFF
TGCAGGGTTAGCTTCGCGAACACTGAAGCTTTCTTT
>NA|once|TRBV29-1|TRBJ1-1
CSASINTEAFF
TGCAGCGCATCAATTAACACTGAAGCTTTCTTT
>TRBD1|few|TRBV28|TRBJ1-5
CATHTGGVQPQHF
TGTGCCACCCATACAGGGGGGGTTCAGCCCCAGCATTTT
>TRBD2|NA|TRBV2|TRBJ2-1
CASSASGSIYNEQFF
TGTGCCAGCAGTGCAAGCGGGAGTATCTACAATGAGCAGTTCTTC
>NA|NA|TRBV9|TRBJ1-6
CASSVGSSYNSPLHF
TGTGCCAGCAGCGTAGGAAGCAGTTATAATTCACCCCTCCACTTT
>NA|once|TRBV6-6|TRBJ2-7
CASSSHRDYEQYF
TGTGCCAGCAGTTCCCACAGGGACTACGAGCAGTACTTC
>NA|NA|TRBV30|TRBJ2-7
CAWSRGFYYEQYF
TGTGCCTGGAGTCGCGGGTTTTACTACGAGCAGTACTTC
>NA|NA|TRBV6-5|TRBJ1-2
CASSYSPRTYGYTF
TGTGCCAGCAGTTACTCTCCCAGAACCTATGGCTACACCTTC
>NA|NA|TRBV11-3|TRBJ2-2
CASSFDTGELFF
TGTGCCAGCAGCTTCGACACCGGGGAGCTGTTTTTT
>NA|NA|TRBV28|TRBJ2-5
CASSLEETQYF
TGTGCCAGCAGTTTGGAGGAGACCCAGTACTTC
>NA|NA|TRBV11-2|TRBJ1-1
CASSQYSGTFF
TGTGCCAGCAGCCAATACAGTGGTACTTTCTTT
>TRBD2|NA|TRBV27|TRBJ2-1
CASSLSPSGGLNEQFF
TGTGCCAGCAGTTTATCACCTAGCGGGGGCTTAAATGAGCAGTTCTTC
>NA|NA|TRBV7-2|TRBJ2-2
CASSLERRSTGELFF
TGTGCCAGCAGCTTAGAACGGAGATCCACCGGGGAGCTGTTTTTT
>NA|NA|TRBV20-1|TRBJ1-1
CSATPAGEAFF
TGCAGTGCTACACCGGCGGGGGAAGCTTTCTTT
>TRBD2|NA|TRBV9|TRBJ2-3
CASSVASGGSTDTQYF
TGTGCCAGCAGCGTAGCTAGCGGGGGGAGCACAGATACGCAGTATTTT
>TRBD2|NA|TRBV30|TRBJ2-1
CAWKTSGNLRGEQFF
TGTGCCTGGAAGACTAGCGGGAACCTACGGGGTGAGCAGTTCTTC
>NA|NA|TRBV6-5|TRBJ1-6
CASSYWGKSSPLHF
TGTGCCAGCAGTTACTGGGGGAAATCCTCACCCCTCCACTTT
>NA|NA|TRBV5-1|TRBJ1-1
CASSLQGWGTEAFF
TGCGCCAGCAGCTTACAGGGCTGGGGCACTGAAGCTTTCTTT
>TRBD1|NA|TRBV5-4|TRBJ2-7
CASSLTQGVGYEQYF
TGTGCCAGCAGCTTAACACAGGGGGTAGGGTACGAGCAGTACTTC
>NA|NA|TRBV11-2|TRBJ1-5
CASSSRDNQPQHF
TGTGCCAGCAGCTCCCGGGACAATCAGCCCCAGCATTTT
>NA|NA|TRBV5-4|TRBJ1-3
CASSLIGGRNTIYF
TGTGCCAGCAGCTTGATAGGGGGGCGAAACACCATATATTTT
>TRBD1|NA|TRBV14|TRBJ2-7
CASSLPGRGLRYF
TGTGCCAGCAGCCTCCCCGGAAGGGGGCTTCGGTACTTC
>TRBD2|NA|TRBV28|TRBJ2-1
CASSNSGGAYNEQFF
TGTGCCAGCAGCAATAGCGGGGGGGCCTACAATGAGCAGTTCTTC
>NA|NA|TRBV25-1|TRBJ2-2
CASSSLTGELFF
TGTGCCAGCAGCTCCCTCACCGGGGAGCTGTTTTTT
>NA|NA|TRBV9|TRBJ2-5
CASSVGILSGMRQETQYF
TGTGCCAGCAGCGTAGGAATCTTATCAGGGATGAGGCAAGAGACCCAGTACTTC
>TRBD1|NA|TRBV28|TRBJ2-2
CASSQHPGQVRNTGELFF
TGTGCCAGCAGTCAGCATCCAGGACAGGTACGGAACACCGGGGAGCTGTTTTTT
>TRBD1|NA|TRBV5-1|TRBJ2-2
CASSFQGAPGELFF
TGCGCCAGCAGCTTCCAGGGGGCTCCCGGGGAGCTGTTTTTT
>NA|NA|TRBV28|TRBJ1-2
CASSPNRYRGGYTF
TGTGCCAGCAGCCCCAACAGGTACCGGGGTGGCTACACCTTC